The 11 T cell receptor beta chains below were found in one sample sequenced in a study of vaccination and CD4 T cells after COVID-19. Cultured CD4+ T cell DNA underwent sequencing with the Oncomine TCR Beta short-read assay. MiXCR, run by TCRdb on the PCR reads, gives a single entry per CDR3 protein. Of about 9,000 distinct CDR3 sequences in the sample, around 55% were seen once. Antigens of these TCRs are unknown. Treatment meaning: roughly ten-day PBMC culture with coronavirus spike peptide pools or control peptides (ViraFEST assay). The sequenced material came from CD4+ T cells from blood, cultured in vitro. Receptor source: a human donor who had recovered from COVID-19.

The V and J genes are TRBV27 and TRBJ2-3; tentatively, D is TRBD1 (6 bases). V lost 8 bases and J lost 0, with 18 bases in between. Germline values: CDR1 MNHEY, CDR2 SMNVEV (reference sequence). This CDR3 has 16 residues. CDR3 protein: CASGVLDRSSTDTQYF. CDR3 nucleotide sequence: TGTGCCAGCGGCGTGTTGGACAGATCTAGCACAGATACGCAGTATTTT.

J is TRBJ2-3 and V is TRBV20-1; D is possibly TRBD1 or TRBD2 (5 bases each). CDR1 DFQATT and CDR2 SNEGSKA come from the germline V gene (reference sequence). V lost 0 bases to trimming and J lost 0 bases, with 16 bases between them. The CDR3 length is 17 residues. The CDR3 protein is CSARDILTGGSTDTQYF. In DNA, the CDR3 is TGCAGTGCTAGAGATATCCTAACAGGAGGCAGCACAGATACGCAGTATTTT.

The chain joins TRBV5-4 to TRBJ2-7; tentatively, D is TRBD1 (6 bases). CDR1 is SGHNT and CDR2 is YYREEE in the germline V gene (reference sequence). The CDR3 totals 14 residues. V was pared by 0 bases and J by 4 bases, with 11 bases between. For the CDR3, the DNA is TGTGCCAGCAGCTTGGCCACAGGGAAATACGAGCAGTACTTC. Its protein product is CASSLATGKYEQYF.

The genes are TRBV6-4 and TRBJ1-5; D not certain. The germline CDR1 and CDR2 sequences are MRHNA and SNTAGT. Trimming took 4 bases from V and 0 from J, leaving 4 bases between them. The CDR3 is 13 amino acids. CDR3 protein: CASSVDSNQPQHF. The CDR3 DNA sequence: TGTGCCAGCAGTGTGGATAGCAATCAGCCCCAGCATTTT.

V gene TRBV10-3 combines with J gene TRBJ1-2; D ambiguous. The ends were cut back, 2 bases at V and 8 bases at J, with 21 bases in the middle. The CDR3 runs to 16 residues. Germline V CDR1 and CDR2: ENHRY, SYGVKD. CDR3 sequence: CAISEALGNWLSGYTF. In nucleotides, the CDR3 is TGTGCCATCAGTGAGGCCCTGGGGAATTGGTTATCAGGCTACACCTTC.

The rearrangement links TRBV24-1 to TRBJ2-5, with D tentatively TRBD2 (5 bases). From germline, CDR1 is KGHDR and CDR2 SFDVKD. The CDR3 contains 13 residues. The ends were cut back, 3 bases at V and 3 bases at J, with 7 bases in the middle. CDR3 residues: CATSDLEEETQYF. The CDR3 DNA sequence: TGTGCCACCAGTGATCTGGAGGAAGAGACCCAGTACTTC.

The chain combines TRBV6-1 with TRBJ2-4; the D is unclear. The CDR3 has 13 amino acids. The germline V and J ends were trimmed by 6 bases and 2 bases, with 8 bases remaining between them. In germline, CDR1 is MNHNS, CDR2 SASEGT. In nucleotides, the CDR3 is TGTGCCAGCAGCGCAGAGCCCAAAAACATTCAGTACTTC. Its protein product is CASSAEPKNIQYF.

This chain links TRBV19 with TRBJ1-2; possible D gene TRBD1, 5 bases. CDR1 is LNHDA, CDR2 SQIVND, per germline (reference sequence). Trimming removed 7 bases from V and 5 bases from J, with 17 bases in between. This CDR3 has 14 residues. The DNA for the CDR3 is TGTGCCAGTACGGGGGGGAGCGCGTGGTATGGCTACACCTTC. Its protein is CASTGGSAWYGYTF.

The V and J genes are TRBV20-1 and TRBJ2-2; TRBD2 agrees at 9 bases. Looked up from germline, CDR1 is DFQATT and CDR2 is SNEGSKA (reference sequence). The CDR3 contains 15 residues. Unmatched junction bases numbered 10, after V lost 6 bases and J lost 5 bases. The CDR3 DNA reads TGCAGTGCCCACCGAGGGACTAGCCTTACCGGGGAGCTGTTTTTT. It yields the protein CSAHRGTSLTGELFF.

V gene TRBV7-2 combines with J gene TRBJ2-3; D not certain. V dropped 1 base and J dropped 1 base, with 12 bases sitting between them. Germline V gene sequence: CDR1 SGHTA, CDR2 FQGNSA. The length of the CDR3 is 16 residues. The CDR3 region is CASSLGTVRRTDTQYF. DNA for the CDR3: TGTGCCAGCAGCTTAGGGACGGTCCGGCGCACAGATACGCAGTATTTT. The complete variable domain, with remaining parts taken from reference TRBV7-2 and TRBJ2-3, reads GAGVSQSPSNKVTEKGKDVELRCDPISGHTALYWYRQSLGQGLEFLIYFQGNSAPDKSGLPSDRFSAERTGGSVSTLTIQRTQQEDSAVYLCASSLGTVRRTDTQYFGPGTRLTVL.

The J gene is TRBJ1-3, the V gene TRBV21-1; the table calls TRBD1, which could not be checked here. TRBV21-1 is reported as a pseudogene. This CDR3 region has 16 residues. In nucleotides, the CDR3 is TGTGCCAGCCTGGGCTCGACGGGGGCGGGCGGAAACACCATATATTTT. Its translation: CASLGSTGAGGNTIYF.